This passage covers 29 T cell receptor beta chains from one sample sequenced in a study of blood T cells in healthy people across ages. A second roughly 7 to 12 cycle PCR used barcoded and J-beta primers. From the 5' RACE reads, TCRdb called clonotypes with MiXCR, one entry per CDR3 protein. The repertoire holds over a million distinct CDR3 sequences, with 45% to 70% as singletons. What was sequenced was blood. The receptors originated from a young man in good health.

This clonotype has more than one count but fewer than ten. The chain carries TRBV6-2 or TRBV6-3 and TRBJ2-3, with D perhaps TRBD1 or TRBD2 (6 bases each). The V and J ends lost 4 bases and 7 bases respectively, with 12 bases between them. This CDR3 region has 13 residues. Germline-derived CDR1 and CDR2 are MNHEY and SVGEGT. CDR3 DNA: TGTGCCAGCAGTTCTACAGGGACTTATACGCAGTATTTT. This codes for CASSSTGTYTQYF.

This clonotype was detected only a few times. The J gene is TRBJ1-2, the V gene TRBV25-1; 10 nucleotides agree with TRBD1. Germline-derived CDR1 and CDR2 are MGHDK and SYGVNS. J gave up 3 bases and V 4 bases, and 5 bases lay outside the gene matches. The CDR3 spans 15 residues. The CDR3 coding sequence is TGTGCCAGCAGTGGACAGGGGGCGTCAGACTATGGCTACACCTTC. Its protein product is CASSGQGASDYGYTF.

In this sample, this clonotype turned up a few times. J is TRBJ2-7 and V is TRBV29-1; 12 nucleotides agree with TRBD2. This CDR3 is built from 14 residues. Trimming cost V 6 bases and J 2 bases; bases outside gene matches: 5. Germline V gene lookup returns CDR1 SQVTM and CDR2 ANQGSEA. Here the CDR3 DNA reads TGCAGCGTGGAAACTAGCGGGAGGCCCTACGAGCAGTACTTC. Amino acid sequence: CSVETSGRPYEQYF.

V and J are TRBV4-1 and TRBJ1-1; 12 bases are a match to TRBD1. Germline loops: CDR1 MGHRA, CDR2 YSYEKL. This CDR3 has 18 amino acids. V lost 0 bases and J lost 8; bases outside the gene matches: 13. The CDR3 sequence is CASSQDRWDRGRGSEAFF. The CDR3 region has the DNA TGCGCCAGCAGCCAAGATCGTTGGGACAGGGGGCGGGGGAGCGAAGCTTTCTTT.

The rearrangement uses TRBV28 and TRBJ2-5, with TRBD2 as a possible D gene (5 bases). CDR3 length: 20 residues. The germline gives CDR1 MDHEN, CDR2 SYDVKM. Trimming shortened V by 3 bases and J by 2 bases, and 28 bases separated the two germline ends. CDR3 DNA: TGTGCCAGCAGTTTCCCAGGACCAAATGTGAATCGGGGATGGCAAGAGACCCAGTACTTC. It codes for CASSFPGPNVNRGWQETQYF.

This clonotype was seen once. The chain links TRBV6-1 to TRBJ2-1; D call uncertain. Trimming removed 10 bases from V and 7 bases from J, with 11 bases in between. The germline V gene encodes CDR1 MNHNS and CDR2 SASEGT. The CDR3 is 11 amino acids. DNA for the CDR3: TGTGCCACTAGAGTGGGAAATGAGCAGTTCTTC. It encodes CATRVGNEQFF.

The chain joins TRBV7-9 to TRBJ2-5, with 9 bases fitting TRBD2. The DNA end favors TRBJ2-7, so the J call may be wrong. The CDR3 has 13 residues. CDR1 SEHNR and CDR2 FQNEAQ come from the germline V gene (reference sequence). The CDR3 protein is CASGGLAAYEQYF. The CDR3 coding sequence is TGTGCCAGCGGGGGACTAGCAGCTTACGAGCAGTACTTC.

This clonotype appeared a few times. The V and J genes are TRBV7-6 and TRBJ1-4; D is uncertain. Trimming pared 5 bases from V and 6 bases from J, leaving 16 bases between. The CDR3 is made up of 15 amino acids. From germline, CDR1 is SGHVS and CDR2 FNYEAQ. The DNA of the CDR3 is TGTGCCAGCAGCCCCAGACCGGGGATTGATGAAAAACTGTTTTTT. Amino acids: CASSPRPGIDEKLFF.

The chain combines TRBV6-2 or TRBV6-3 with TRBJ2-4, with 8 bases aligning to TRBD1. Germline V CDR1 and CDR2: MNHEY, SVGEGT. J was trimmed by 4 bases and V by 7 bases; bases with no gene match: 9. The CDR3 extends over 15 amino acids. The CDR3 region is CASNQGGTGKNIQYF. As DNA, the CDR3 is TGTGCCAGCAATCAGGGCGGGACAGGAAAAAACATTCAGTACTTC.

This clonotype was detected only a few times. The chain has TRBV29-1 and TRBJ2-2; unclear D gene. Germline V gene sequence: CDR1 SQVTM, CDR2 ANQGSEA. This CDR3 is built from 12 residues. With 3 bases removed from V and 4 bases from J, the gap between germline ends came to 6 bases. CDR3 region: CSVESSTGELFF. For the CDR3, the DNA is TGCAGCGTTGAGTCTAGCACCGGGGAGCTGTTTTTT.

The CDR3 here is CASSHQGGEETQYF. For the CDR3, the DNA is TGTGCCAGCAGCCATCAAGGGGGCGAAGAGACCCAGTACTTC. The chain links TRBV3-1 to TRBJ2-5; 7 bases agree with TRBD1. This CDR3 is built from 14 residues. J lost 3 bases, V lost 3 bases, and 4 bases had no gene match. Germline values: CDR1 LGHDT, CDR2 YNNKEL (reference sequence).

The chain links TRBV30 to TRBJ2-6; TRBD2 might be the D (5 bases). The CDR3 contains 16 residues. CDR1 GTSNPN and CDR2 SVGIG come from the germline V gene (reference sequence). With 4 bases removed from V and 0 bases from J, the gap between germline ends came to 13 bases. CDR3: CAWMTGFSSGANVLTF. The DNA of the CDR3 is TGTGCCTGGATGACGGGGTTTAGCTCTGGGGCCAACGTCCTGACTTTC.

The V gene is TRBV6-2 or TRBV6-3, the J gene TRBJ2-3, with D perhaps TRBD2 (5 bases). V was trimmed by 5 bases and J by 6 bases, leaving 15 bases between them. The germline CDR1 and CDR2 sequences are MNHEY and SVGEGT. The CDR3 sequence is 14 residues long. As DNA, the CDR3 is TGTGCCAGCAGTAAACGGGATTTGGGGGATACGCAGTATTTT. Translation gives CASSKRDLGDTQYF.

The V gene is TRBV20-1, the J gene TRBJ2-7, with 10 bases aligning to TRBD2. After removal of 5 bases from V and 3 bases from J, the junction contained 4 bases not matched to a gene. The CDR3 consists of 13 residues. Germline V CDR1 and CDR2: DFQATT, SNEGSKA (reference sequence). CDR3 nucleotides: TGCAGTGCTTTTGGACTAGCGGACTACGAGCAGTACTTC. Its protein is CSAFGLADYEQYF.

This clonotype was found once. The V call is TRBV15, the J call TRBJ2-7; 7 bases fit TRBD1. Germline V gene lookup returns CDR1 LNHNV and CDR2 YYDKDF (reference sequence). The ends lost 0 bases at V and 3 bases at J; junction bases unmatched: 5. The CDR3 sequence is 15 residues long. The CDR3 DNA follows: TGTGCCACCAGCAGAGAACAGGGGTCGGGCTACGAGCAGTACTTC. It translates to CATSREQGSGYEQYF.

This clonotype was recorded once. V and J are TRBV20-1 and TRBJ2-7; D not certain. Germline V lookup: CDR1 DFQATT, CDR2 SNEGSKA (reference sequence). The V end lost 0 bases, the J end lost 0 bases, and 21 bases lay between the germline ends. The CDR3 sequence is 18 residues long. The CDR3 spells CSARDPPDWQADSYEQYF. The CDR3 nucleotides are TGCAGTGCTAGAGATCCCCCGGATTGGCAGGCCGACTCCTACGAGCAGTACTTC.

This clonotype was detected a few times. The chain is built from TRBV12-3 or TRBV12-4 and TRBJ1-5, with D possibly being TRBD1 (5 bases). V was trimmed by 4 bases and J by 5 bases, leaving 9 bases between them. This CDR3 region has 13 residues. CDR3 sequence reads: CASSSNRYQPQHF. Written as DNA, the CDR3 is TGTGCCAGCAGTTCTAACAGGTATCAGCCCCAGCATTTT.

A note on this clonotype: One end of the junction is discordant with germline, which a read error may explain. The chain is built from TRBV6-6 and TRBJ2-3; no reliable D call. From germline, CDR1 is MNHNY and CDR2 SVGAGI (reference sequence). The CDR3 length is 13 residues. CDR3 residues: CASTYDHPDTQYF. For the CDR3, the DNA is TGTGCCAGCACTTACGACCACCCAGATACGCAGTATTTT.

V usage is TRBV20-1 and J usage is TRBJ2-1; 12 bases align to TRBD2. The length of the CDR3 is 19 residues. Per the germline V gene, CDR1 is DFQATT and CDR2 is SNEGSKA (reference sequence). The trim removed 6 bases at V and 1 base at J, leaving 16 bases unmatched. For the CDR3, the DNA is TGCAGTGCCCATCCCCTAGCGGGAGGGCCAGTCAGGTCCTACAATGAGCAGTTCTTC. It encodes CSAHPLAGGPVRSYNEQFF.

In this sample, this clonotype turned up a few times. The chain employs TRBV15 and TRBJ2-7, with no clear D. The germline V gene encodes CDR1 LNHNV and CDR2 YYDKDF (reference sequence). V dropped 0 bases and J dropped 1 base, with 10 bases sitting between them. This CDR3 has 15 amino acids. In nucleotides, the CDR3 is TGTGCCACCAGCAGAGATTCGGCCGGGTCCTACGAGCAGTACTTC. Translating gives CATSRDSAGSYEQYF.

This clonotype was recorded a few times. The V and J genes are TRBV6-2 or TRBV6-3 and TRBJ2-6, with a possible D match to TRBD1 (5 bases). The CDR3 length is 15 residues. V lost 2 bases and J 2 bases, leaving 7 bases between the germline ends. CDR1 and CDR2 from the germline V gene are MNHEY and SVGEGT. CDR3 DNA sequence: TGTGCCAGCAGTTACGCAGGGCCTGGGGCCAACGTCCTGACTTTC. This translates into CASSYAGPGANVLTF.

The chain combines TRBV9 with TRBJ1-1; tentatively, D is TRBD1 (6 bases). The CDR3 runs to 12 residues. Between the trimmed V and J ends, which lost 1 base and 8 bases, there was a span of 9 bases. Germline values: CDR1 SGDLS, CDR2 YYNGEE. The CDR3 DNA follows: TGTGCCAGCAGCGTACACAGGGAGGAAGCTTTCTTT. Translated, it gives CASSVHREEAFF.

This chain connects TRBV18 to TRBJ2-4; D uncertain. V was cut by 3 bases and J by 4 bases, with 1 base left in between. CDR1 is KGHSH and CDR2 is LQKENI in the germline V gene. This CDR3 is 11 amino acids long. In nucleotides, the CDR3 is TGTGCCAGCTCACCGAAAAACATTCAGTACTTC. Its protein product is CASSPKNIQYF.

The chain couples TRBV4-1 to TRBJ2-5; D unresolved. TRBJ2-7 matches the DNA end more closely, so the J call is doubtful. This CDR3 spans 13 amino acids. Germline V gene sequence: CDR1 MGHRA, CDR2 YSYEKL. Written as DNA, the CDR3 is TGCGCCAGCAGCCAAATGAGAGACTACGAGCAGTACTTC. It codes for CASSQMRDYEQYF.

This clonotype occurred a few times. A much larger clone lies one base from this, so it may be a read error. The rearrangement uses TRBV20-1 and TRBJ2-1, with D tentatively TRBD2 (7 bases). The tail of the sequence fits TRBJ2-7 better, so the J call may be wrong. Looked up from germline, CDR1 is DFQATT and CDR2 is SNEGSKA (reference sequence). The CDR3 totals 15 residues. The CDR3 sequence: CSAREAGRQANEQYF. Here the CDR3 DNA reads TGCAGTGCTAGAGAAGCGGGGAGACAGGCCAATGAGCAGTACTTC.

This chain links TRBV6-2 or TRBV6-3 with TRBJ1-2; D uncertain. Germline CDR1 reads MNHEY; CDR2 reads SVGEGT. CDR3 size: 11 residues. The V end was cut by 6 bases, the J end by 7 bases, with 9 bases between. The CDR3 region has the DNA TGTGCCAGCAGGGGATATGGTGGCTACACCTTC. Translated: CASRGYGGYTF.

This chain links TRBV20-1 with TRBJ2-5, with D uncertain. Germline CDR1 reads DFQATT; CDR2 reads SNEGSKA (reference sequence). This CDR3 is built from 15 residues. V lost 5 bases to trimming and J lost 2 bases, with 18 bases between them. The CDR3 DNA sequence: TGCAGTGCTGGACCGGAGACTGATAGTCAAGAGACCCAGTACTTC. Translated: CSAGPETDSQETQYF.

The chain combines TRBV4-1 with TRBJ2-3, with 8 bases identical to TRBD2. With 4 bases clipped from V and 0 bases from J, the junction kept 3 bases outside the gene matches. CDR1 is MGHRA and CDR2 is YSYEKL in the germline V gene. The CDR3 totals 15 residues. This CDR3 reads CASSPKRGSTDTQYF. CDR3 nucleotide sequence: TGCGCCAGCAGCCCGAAGCGGGGGAGCACAGATACGCAGTATTTT.

This chain uses TRBV10-3 with TRBJ2-7; 8 bases are shared with TRBD1. Germline V gives CDR1 ENHRY, CDR2 SYGVKD. The junction had 7 bases not matched to a gene; V was cut back by 7 bases and J by 5 bases. The CDR3 has 13 residues. This CDR3 is CAITVDRENEQYF. In nucleotides, the CDR3 is TGTGCCATCACCGTGGACAGGGAAAACGAGCAGTACTTC.